The next 12 T cell receptor beta chains were all read from a single sample in a study of T cells after yellow fever vaccination (dated by TCRdb to between 2018 and 2021). The treatment or condition label, read with the paper, signifies: live attenuated yellow fever vaccine strain. The library was obtained by 5' RACE. The instrument was an Illumina HiSeq 2500. Through fastp at Q25 and MiXCR, TCRdb rebuilt clones from the public reads, retaining in-frame beta chains. Rows with one shared CDR3 protein collapse into an entry with the most common genes and DNA. This sample is represented by just under 85,000 distinct CDR3 sequences; about an eighth of them were singletons. The ten largest make up around 25% of the sample. The specimen was CD8+ T cells not binding an NS4B(214-222) dextramer, sorted from PBMCs, collected about 20 days after the first yellow fever vaccination. Sample cell subset or site, as interpreted from the label and publication: NS4B epitope dextramer-negative CD8 T cells. The receptor set was obtained from a man aged 18 to 30 who received the YFV17D yellow fever vaccine.

This clonotype occurred a few times. The chain recombines TRBV12-3 or TRBV12-4 with TRBJ1-1, with no clear D. The CDR3 is 12 amino acids. V lost 6 bases to trimming and J lost 0 bases, with 5 bases between them. In nucleotides, the CDR3 is TGTGCCAGCAGGTTCCTGAACACTGAAGCTTTCTTT. Residues: CASRFLNTEAFF.

This clonotype was observed a handful of times. CDR3 nucleotides: TGTGCCAGCAGCTCCTGGGGGGACAATGAGCAGTTCTTC. Translated, it gives CASSSWGDNEQFF. The chain uses TRBV7-2 and TRBJ2-1; perhaps TRBD2 as D (6 bases). V dropped 4 bases and J dropped 5 bases, with 9 bases sitting between them. Germline V gene data show CDR1 as SGHTA and CDR2 as FQGNSA. CDR3 size: 13 residues. Together with reference TRBV7-2 and TRBJ2-1, the CDR3 gives the full variable domain: GAGVSQSPSNKVTEKGKDVELRCDPISGHTALYWYRQSLGQGLEFLIYFQGNSAPDKSGLPSDRFSAERTGGSVSTLTIQRTQQEDSAVYLCASSSWGDNEQFFGPGTRLTVL.

This clonotype was counted many times. J is TRBJ2-3 and V is TRBV7-9; TRBD2 matches 12 bases. Trimming removed 5 bases from V and 3 bases from J; junction bases left unmatched: 3. The CDR3 runs to 15 residues. Germline-derived CDR1 and CDR2 are SEHNR and FQNEAQ (reference sequence). The chain's CDR3 is CASSLTSGGTDTQYF. CDR3 nucleotides: TGTGCCAGCAGCCTGACTAGCGGGGGTACAGATACGCAGTATTTT.

CDR3 protein: CASSPDRGHEQYV. The CDR3 DNA sequence: TGTGCCAGCAGTCCGGACAGGGGACACGAGCAGTACGTC. J is TRBJ2-7 and V is TRBV6-2 or TRBV6-3; 9 nucleotides line up with TRBD1. The CDR3 runs to 13 residues. The V segment lost 5 bases and the J segment 5 bases; nucleotides outside the gene matches: 4. Looked up from germline, CDR1 is MNHEY and CDR2 is SVGEGT.

The chain couples TRBV27 to TRBJ2-3; the match to TRBD2 covers 7 bases. CDR1 and CDR2 from the germline V gene are MNHEY and SMNVEV (reference sequence). Trimming took 3 bases from V and 0 from J; bases not matched to a gene: 6. The CDR3 covers 16 residues. The CDR3 spells CASSFGRGDSTDTQYF. DNA for the CDR3: TGTGCCAGCAGTTTTGGTCGGGGGGACAGCACAGATACGCAGTATTTT.

This chain uses TRBV3-1 with TRBJ2-1; D uncertain. Germline CDR1 and CDR2: LGHDT and YNNKEL (reference sequence). CDR3 length: 16 residues. Between the trimmed V and J ends, which lost 0 bases and 4 bases, there was a span of 13 bases. Here the CDR3 reads CASSQDPPSLYNEQFF. The CDR3 region has the DNA TGTGCCAGCAGCCAAGATCCTCCTAGTCTGTACAATGAGCAGTTCTTC.

V and J are TRBV12-3 or TRBV12-4 and TRBJ2-3, with 9 bases aligning to TRBD2. The CDR3 length is 15 residues. With V trimmed by 5 bases and J by 4 bases, 7 bases remained unmatched. CDR3 DNA sequence: TGTGCCAGCAGTCCCACGACTAGCGGCTCAGATACGCAGTATTTT. It encodes CASSPTTSGSDTQYF.

This clonotype showed up many times. V gene TRBV6-1 combines with J gene TRBJ2-5; 9 bases agree with TRBD1. There are 14 residues in the CDR3. V shed 5 bases, J shed 3 bases, and the junction held 4 bases outside the gene matches. The V gene's germline CDR1 is MNHNS and CDR2 SASEGT. The CDR3 nucleotides are TGTGCCAGCAGTAGACAGGGGGTGGAAGAGACCCAGTACTTC. This translates into CASSRQGVEETQYF.

This clonotype came up a few times. The V call is TRBV6-5, the J call TRBJ2-7, with D unresolved. V was cut by 0 bases and J by 6 bases, with 12 bases left in between. This CDR3 is built from 14 residues. Germline V gene data show CDR1 as MNHEY and CDR2 as SVGAGI. The CDR3 loop reads CASSYSSTPGEQYF. The CDR3 nucleotides are TGTGCCAGCAGTTACTCGAGCACGCCCGGCGAGCAGTACTTC.

The J gene is TRBJ1-2, the V gene TRBV27; D perhaps matches TRBD1 (5 bases). V was trimmed by 5 bases and J by 3 bases, leaving 22 bases between them. Germline values: CDR1 MNHEY, CDR2 SMNVEV (reference sequence). The CDR3 has 17 residues. The CDR3 DNA follows: TGTGCCAGCAGTCTAACAGGAGCCCCTACTCGGCACTATGGCTACACCTTC. Protein: CASSLTGAPTRHYGYTF.

This clonotype was detected a few times. The gene calls are TRBV7-9 and TRBJ1-1, with D perhaps TRBD1 (5 bases). The germline V gene encodes CDR1 SEHNR and CDR2 FQNEAQ (reference sequence). Between the trimmed V and J ends, which lost 0 bases and 1 base, there was a span of 9 bases. The CDR3 consists of 15 residues. CDR3 in DNA: TGTGCCAGCAGCTTAGCCCTCACAGGGAACACTGAAGCTTTCTTT. It codes for CASSLALTGNTEAFF.

Only a few counts were recorded for this clonotype. The chain uses TRBV27 and TRBJ2-5; D is unresolved. The germline gives CDR1 MNHEY, CDR2 SMNVEV (reference sequence). Trimming shortened V by 4 bases and J by 0 bases, and 6 bases separated the two germline ends. The CDR3 covers 13 residues. The CDR3 is CASSSEYQETQYF. For the CDR3, the DNA is TGTGCCAGCAGTTCCGAGTACCAAGAGACCCAGTACTTC.